The 15 T cell receptor beta chains reported below all come from one sample, sequenced in a study of T cell clusters in autoimmune cytopenias. TRB was amplified by touch-down multiplex PCR, primer pools A and B combined. Reprocessing the multiplex PCR reads, TCRdb reports a single entry for every CDR3 protein and omits DNA. The sample totals 2,500 to 3,000 distinct CDR3 sequences. TRB was amplified from approximately 230 ng of peripheral blood genomic DNA per sample. The specimen sequenced was peripheral blood. These TCRs come from a human donor with an autoimmune cytopenia or autoimmune hepatitis (not recorded which).

By frequency, this clonotype registers medium-sized. This sequence joins TRBV19 and TRBJ1-2; TCRdb's D gene call, TRBD1, goes unchecked for lack of DNA. Per germline, CDR1 LNHDA and CDR2 SQIVND (reference sequence). This CDR3 is 15 amino acids long. This chain's CDR3 is CASSPRTGYSYGYTF.

The chain is built from TRBV5-1 and TRBJ1-5; the TCRdb call, TRBD1, lacks DNA for checking. In germline, CDR1 is SGHRS, CDR2 YFSETQ. The CDR3 runs to 16 residues. CDR3 amino acids: CASSYYPGQFNQPQHF.

The CDR3 region is CASILQGAGEQYF. The chain employs TRBV7-9 and TRBJ2-7; absent DNA, TCRdb's TRBD1 call cannot be checked. From germline, CDR1 is SEHNR and CDR2 FQNEAQ (reference sequence). There are 13 residues in the CDR3.

The V gene is TRBV20-1, the J gene TRBJ2-1. The length of the CDR3 is 15 residues. Germline CDR1 DFQATT, CDR2 SNEGSKA (reference sequence). CDR3 loop: CSASALASSYNEQFF.

By frequency, this clonotype is medium-sized. The J gene is TRBJ1-2, the V gene TRBV6-5. Germline V CDR1 and CDR2: MNHEY, SVGAGI. The CDR3 length is 13 residues. CDR3 protein: CASSYKGRNGYTF.

V usage is TRBV19 and J usage is TRBJ2-2. Looked up from germline, CDR1 is LNHDA and CDR2 is SQIVND (reference sequence). The CDR3 is made up of 15 amino acids. CDR3 amino acids: CASSTGGTNTGELFF. The whole variable domain, filled in from reference TRBV19 and TRBJ2-2, reads DGGITQSPKYLFRKEGQNVTLSCEQNLNHDAMYWYRQDPGQGLRLIYYSQIVNDFQKGDIAEGYSVSREKKESFPLTVTSAQKNPTAFYLCASSTGGTNTGELFFGEGSRLTVL.

Judged by frequency, this clonotype is medium-sized (0.01 to 0.1%). This chain joins TRBV6-5 and TRBJ2-3. CDR3 size: 13 residues. CDR1 MNHEY and CDR2 SVGAGI come from the germline V gene. The CDR3 here is CASSDRGADTQYF.

This clonotype is classed as medium-sized by frequency. The chain combines TRBV19 with TRBJ2-1; TCRdb picks TRBD1, but there is no DNA to check that call. The CDR3 is made up of 13 amino acids. Germline loops: CDR1 LNHDA, CDR2 SQIVND (reference sequence). CDR3 sequence: CASSRSGGNEQFF.

The chain couples TRBV5-1 to TRBJ2-1; TCRdb picks TRBD2, but there is no DNA to check that call. CDR1 SGHRS and CDR2 YFSETQ come from the germline V gene. This CDR3 has 16 amino acids. CDR3: CASSLDGGGNYNEQFF.

The rearrangement uses TRBV4-1 and TRBJ1-2; TCRdb proposes TRBD1, but this gene call is untestable without DNA. The CDR3 length is 14 residues. The V gene's germline CDR1 is MGHRA and CDR2 YSYEKL. CDR3 region: CASSERTVSSGYTF.

The V call is TRBV11-2, the J call TRBJ1-5; no DNA is available, so the TRBD1 call from TCRdb remains unchecked. This CDR3 spans 17 amino acids. CDR1 and CDR2 from the germline V gene are SGHAT and FQNNGV. CDR3 protein: CASSSPGQGYSNQPQHF.

This clonotype counts as medium-sized by frequency. The V call is TRBV6-4, the J call TRBJ2-2. This CDR3 region has 15 residues. Germline CDR1 MRHNA, CDR2 SNTAGT. The chain's CDR3 is CASSDVGANTGELFF.

The chain has TRBV6-4 and TRBJ2-5; lacking DNA, the TRBD1 call made by TCRdb goes unchecked. CDR1 and CDR2 (germline): MRHNA, SNTAGT. The CDR3 extends over 12 amino acids. This CDR3 is CASSGQGKTQYF.

The chain carries TRBV6-1 and TRBJ1-5; the TCRdb call, TRBD1, lacks DNA for checking. From germline, CDR1 is MNHNS and CDR2 SASEGT. The CDR3 loop spans 14 amino acids. The CDR3: CASSRGLSNQPQHF.

The rearrangement uses TRBV4-1 and TRBJ2-3. The CDR3 is 16 residues long. The germline gives CDR1 MGHRA, CDR2 YSYEKL. The CDR3 sequence: CASSQVGYTSTDTQYF.